Below are 13 T cell receptor beta chains sequenced from a single sample in a study of Ad26.COV2.S vaccination and SARS-CoV-2 variants. Assay: immunoSEQ multiplex PCR; the TCRdb copy retains only in-frame clones and omits some. There are 440,000 or so clones in the sample; about nine tenths occur only once, and about 4.1% lies in the top ten. Treatment indicated: around 19 received Ad26.COV2.S at low or high dose, single or two shots; 5 received placebo; per-sample allocation not given. The samples were gathered on day 63 after the first injection of vaccine or placebo. Sequenced material: peripheral blood, taken in a trial of Ad26.COV2.S vaccine versus placebo. The receptor source for this set is a person between 18 and 65 years old who received the Ad26.COV2.S COVID-19 vaccine or a placebo.

This sequence joins TRBV24-1 and TRBJ2-7, with TRBD1 identical over 7 bases. The CDR3 runs 17 residues. Germline CDR1 KGHDR, CDR2 SFDVKD. Losses at the gene ends were 5 bases for V and 3 bases for J; bases not matched to a gene: 15. CDR3 sequence reads: CATSAPGQFKPNYEQYF. As DNA, the CDR3 is TGTGCCACCAGTGCCCCGGGACAGTTCAAGCCAAACTACGAGCAGTACTTC.

This chain links TRBV7-9 with TRBJ2-5; D may be TRBD2 (6 bases). V lost 6 bases, J lost 0 bases, and 11 bases lay in between. CDR3 size: 14 residues. Germline V gene sequence: CDR1 SEHNR, CDR2 FQNEAQ (reference sequence). The CDR3 sequence is CASSHRDYQETQYF. Written as DNA, the CDR3 is TGTGCCAGCAGTCATCGGGACTACCAAGAGACCCAGTACTTC. Full variable domain (remainder filled in from reference TRBV7-9 and TRBJ2-5): DTGVSQNPRHKITKRGQNVTFRCDPISEHNRLYWYRQTLGQGPEFLTYFQNEAQLEKSRLLSDRFSAERPKGSFSTLEIQRTEQGDSAMYLCASSHRDYQETQYFGPGTRLLVL.

This clone was recorded a few times. V is TRBV4-3 and J is TRBJ1-6, with a possible D match to TRBD1 (6 bases). V was cut by 0 bases and J by 11 bases, with 17 bases left in between. Germline CDR1 reads LGHNA; CDR2 reads YSLEER. CDR3 size: 16 residues. The DNA of the CDR3 is TGCGCCAGCAGCCAAGATTCGGGGCAGGGGATAGCACCCCTCCACTTT. Its translation: CASSQDSGQGIAPLHF.

V and J are TRBV28 and TRBJ1-5, with TRBD1 matching over 7 bases. Germline V lookup: CDR1 MDHEN, CDR2 SYDVKM. This CDR3 has 15 amino acids. V gave up 5 bases and J gave up 2 bases; unmatched junction bases: 6. The CDR3 here is CASSGSGQGNQPQHF. The CDR3 DNA reads as TGTGCCAGCAGTGGATCTGGACAGGGCAATCAGCCCCAGCATTTT.

This clone was seen a handful of times. The chain links TRBV11-3 to TRBJ2-7, with 8 bases matching TRBD2. CDR1 SGHNT and CDR2 YENEEA come from the germline V gene. V lost 1 base to trimming and J lost 4 bases; unmatched junction nucleotides: 6. CDR3 length: 15 amino acids. CDR3 protein: CASSLGASGPYEQYF. As DNA, the CDR3 is TGTGCCAGCAGCTTAGGGGCTAGCGGGCCTTACGAGCAGTACTTC.

The rearrangement uses TRBV19 and TRBJ2-1; TRBD1 matches at 8 bases. The CDR3 has 17 amino acids. V gave up 3 bases and J gave up 4 bases; unmatched junction bases: 11. Germline CDR1 reads LNHDA; CDR2 reads SQIVND (reference sequence). CDR3 in DNA: TGTGCCAGTAGTATTCCCGCCGGGACAGGAATATACAATGAGCAGTTCTTC. Its protein product is CASSIPAGTGIYNEQFF.

The chain joins TRBV4-2 to TRBJ1-5; D uncertain. Trimming shortened V by 0 bases and J by 3 bases, and 6 bases separated the two germline ends. The CDR3 runs 14 residues. Germline V gives CDR1 LGHNA, CDR2 YNFKEQ. The CDR3 reads CASSQDSDNQPQHF. As DNA, the CDR3 is TGTGCCAGCAGCCAAGACTCAGACAATCAGCCCCAGCATTTT.

The chain carries TRBV27 and TRBJ2-1; TRBD2 matches at 7 bases. Germline assignment: CDR1 MNHEY and CDR2 SMNVEV (reference sequence). The trim removed 5 bases at V and 0 bases at J, leaving 7 bases unmatched. This CDR3 has 16 amino acids. This chain's CDR3 is CASSPQLARSYNEQFF. CDR3 DNA: TGTGCCAGCAGTCCACAACTAGCGCGCTCCTACAATGAGCAGTTCTTC.

The chain employs TRBV9 and TRBJ2-1; D is possibly TRBD2 (5 bases). Trimming took 0 bases from V and 4 from J, leaving 8 bases between them. Germline assignment: CDR1 SGDLS and CDR2 YYNGEE. CDR3 length: 14 amino acids. CDR3 nucleotide sequence: TGTGCCAGCAGCGTAGGGACTTCGTACAATGAGCAGTTCTTC. Amino acids: CASSVGTSYNEQFF.

This chain joins TRBV30 and TRBJ1-6; D ambiguous. The CDR3 runs to 12 residues. Germline-derived CDR1 and CDR2 are GTSNPN and SVGIG (reference sequence). Trimming cost V 5 bases and J 8 bases, with 10 bases left between them. The CDR3 sequence is CAWARVDSPLHF. The CDR3 DNA follows: TGTGCCTGGGCCCGGGTGGATTCACCCCTCCACTTT.

The chain joins TRBV9 to TRBJ2-7, with 9 bases aligning to TRBD2. Germline values: CDR1 SGDLS, CDR2 YYNGEE. CDR3 size: 14 residues. V shed 3 bases, J shed 3 bases, and the junction held 4 bases outside the gene matches. CDR3 bases: TGTGCCAGCAGCGCTGGGACTAGCTTCTACGAGCAGTACTTC. Its protein is CASSAGTSFYEQYF.

This chain uses TRBV19 with TRBJ2-7; 10 bases fit TRBD2. This CDR3 comprises 15 residues. Germline V gene lookup returns CDR1 LNHDA and CDR2 SQIVND (reference sequence). V gave up 3 bases and J gave up 4 bases; unmatched junction bases: 6. CDR3 sequence reads: CASSIAASGGYEQYF. The CDR3 DNA reads as TGTGCCAGTAGTATCGCGGCTAGCGGGGGTTACGAGCAGTACTTC.

The chain carries TRBV7-8 and TRBJ1-5, with 8 bases fitting TRBD1. CDR1 SGHVS and CDR2 FQNEAQ come from the germline V gene. The CDR3 extends over 16 amino acids. V was clipped by 2 bases and J by 0 bases; unmatched bases: 3. Here the CDR3 reads CASSLLTGVSNQPQHF. As DNA, the CDR3 is TGTGCCAGCAGCTTATTGACAGGGGTTAGCAATCAGCCCCAGCATTTT.